This TCR beta chain was sequenced during a study of cytomegalovirus exposure and HLA in healthy donors. Overall study results and limits: A missense variant in DCLRE1C was later tied to TCR beta V- and J-gene trimming. Diagnosis of cytomegalovirus status made by the classifier reportedly showed high specificity and sensitivity.

On this clone itself: Its antigen is still unknown.

CDR1 is SGHTA, CDR2 FQGNSA, per germline. The V gene lost 1 base and the J gene lost 1 base, with 4 bases spanning the gap. The CDR3 covers 13 residues. PCR involved 60 Vbeta and 13 Jbeta primers. Produced via immunoSEQ multiplex PCR; TCRdb's table is partial and in-frame only. The sample contains roughly 120,000 clones, around four fifths of which appear only once. This TCR was sampled from a man between 25 and 39 years old in good health and CMV-seronegative. The V and J genes are TRBV7-2 and TRBJ1-1; no clear D. Sequenced: PBMCs. The CDR3 region is CASSLVQNTEAFF. CDR3 DNA: TGTGCCAGCAGCTTAGTCCAGAACACTGAAGCTTTCTTT.